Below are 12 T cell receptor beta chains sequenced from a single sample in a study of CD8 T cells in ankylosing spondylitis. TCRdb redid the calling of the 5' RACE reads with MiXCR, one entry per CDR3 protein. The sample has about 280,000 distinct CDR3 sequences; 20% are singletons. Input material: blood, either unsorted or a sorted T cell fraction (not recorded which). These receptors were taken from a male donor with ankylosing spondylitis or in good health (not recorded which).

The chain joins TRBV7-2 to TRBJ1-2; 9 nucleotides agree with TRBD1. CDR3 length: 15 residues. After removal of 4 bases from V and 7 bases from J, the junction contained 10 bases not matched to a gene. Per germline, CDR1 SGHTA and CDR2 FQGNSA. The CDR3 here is CASSWDRASSGGYTF. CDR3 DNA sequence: TGTGCCAGCAGCTGGGACAGGGCCTCCTCGGGTGGCTACACCTTC.

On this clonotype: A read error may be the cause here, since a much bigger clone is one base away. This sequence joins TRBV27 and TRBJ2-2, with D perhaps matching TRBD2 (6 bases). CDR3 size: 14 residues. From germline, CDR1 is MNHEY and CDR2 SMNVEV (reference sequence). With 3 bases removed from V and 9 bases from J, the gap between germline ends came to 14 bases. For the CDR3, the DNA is TGTGCCAGCAGTTTCGATAGCGGAACCCGGGAGCTGTTTTTT. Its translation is CASSFDSGTRELFF.

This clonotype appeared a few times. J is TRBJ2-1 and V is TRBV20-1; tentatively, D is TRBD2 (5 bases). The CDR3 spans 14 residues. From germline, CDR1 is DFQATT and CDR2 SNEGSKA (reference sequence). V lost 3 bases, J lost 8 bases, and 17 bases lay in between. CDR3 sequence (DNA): TGCAGTGCTAGGCCGGGGTTTGGTTATCATGAGCAGTTCTTC. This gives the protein CSARPGFGYHEQFF.

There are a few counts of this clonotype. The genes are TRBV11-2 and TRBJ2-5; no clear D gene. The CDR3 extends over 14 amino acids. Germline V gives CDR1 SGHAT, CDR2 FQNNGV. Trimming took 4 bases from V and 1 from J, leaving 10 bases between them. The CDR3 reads CASSSTRSQETQYF. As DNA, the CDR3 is TGTGCCAGCAGCTCAACACGGTCCCAAGAGACCCAGTACTTC.

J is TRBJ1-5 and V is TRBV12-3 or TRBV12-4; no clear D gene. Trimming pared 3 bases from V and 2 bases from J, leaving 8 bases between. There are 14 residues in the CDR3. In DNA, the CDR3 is TGTGCCAGCAGTTTTAGGAGCGGCAATCAGCCCCAGCATTTT. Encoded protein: CASSFRSGNQPQHF.

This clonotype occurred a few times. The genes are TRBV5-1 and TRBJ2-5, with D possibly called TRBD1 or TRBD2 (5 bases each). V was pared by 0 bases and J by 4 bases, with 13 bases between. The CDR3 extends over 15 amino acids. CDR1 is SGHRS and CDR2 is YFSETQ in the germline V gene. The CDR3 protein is CASSLAGAARETQYF. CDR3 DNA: TGCGCCAGCAGCTTGGCCGGGGCGGCCCGAGAGACCCAGTACTTC.

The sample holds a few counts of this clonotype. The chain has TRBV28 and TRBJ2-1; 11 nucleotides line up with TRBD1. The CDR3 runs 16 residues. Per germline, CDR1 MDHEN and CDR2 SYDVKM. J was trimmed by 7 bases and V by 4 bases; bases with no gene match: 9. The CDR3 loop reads CASSSPDRGLRNEQFF. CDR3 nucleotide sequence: TGTGCCAGCAGTTCCCCGGACAGGGGGCTGAGAAATGAGCAGTTCTTC. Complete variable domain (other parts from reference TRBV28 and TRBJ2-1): DVKVTQSSRYLVKRTGEKVFLECVQDMDHENMFWYRQDPGLGLRLIYFSYDVKMKEKGDIPEGYSVSREKKERFSLILESASTNQTSMYLCASSSPDRGLRNEQFFGPGTRLTVL.

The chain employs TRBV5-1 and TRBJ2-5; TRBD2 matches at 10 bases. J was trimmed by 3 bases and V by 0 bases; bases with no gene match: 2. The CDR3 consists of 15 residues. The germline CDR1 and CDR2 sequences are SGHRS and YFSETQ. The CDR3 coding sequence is TGCGCCAGCAGCTTGGGGACTAGCGGAGAAGAGACCCAGTACTTC. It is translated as CASSLGTSGEETQYF. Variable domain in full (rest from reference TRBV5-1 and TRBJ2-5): KAGVTQTPRYLIKTRGQQVTLSCSPISGHRSVSWYQQTPGQGLQFLFEYFSETQRNKGNFPGRFSGRQFSNSRSEMNVSTLELGDSALYLCASSLGTSGEETQYFGPGTRLLVL.

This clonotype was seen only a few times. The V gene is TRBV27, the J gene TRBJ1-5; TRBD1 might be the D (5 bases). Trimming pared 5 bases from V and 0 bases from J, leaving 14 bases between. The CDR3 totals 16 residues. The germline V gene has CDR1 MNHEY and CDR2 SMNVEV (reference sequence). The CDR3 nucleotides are TGTGCCAGCAGTCCGGACACGATTTATAGCAATCAGCCCCAGCATTTT. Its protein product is CASSPDTIYSNQPQHF.

The CDR3 DNA follows: TGTGCCAGCAGCTTGGGGAGTAGCGGGGGTCTCACAGATACGCAGTATTTT. It encodes CASSLGSSGGLTDTQYF. This sequence joins TRBV5-6 and TRBJ2-3, with TRBD2 identical over 9 bases. Germline CDR1 is SGHDT and CDR2 is YYEEEE. Germline trimming cut 0 bases from V and 2 bases from J; bases unmatched to any gene: 7. The CDR3 contains 17 residues. The whole variable domain, filled in from reference TRBV5-6 and TRBJ2-3, reads DAGVTQSPTHLIKTRGQQVTLRCSPKSGHDTVSWYQQALGQGPQFIFQYYEEEERQRGNFPDRFSGHQFPNYSSELNVNALLLGDSALYLCASSLGSSGGLTDTQYFGPGTRLTVL.

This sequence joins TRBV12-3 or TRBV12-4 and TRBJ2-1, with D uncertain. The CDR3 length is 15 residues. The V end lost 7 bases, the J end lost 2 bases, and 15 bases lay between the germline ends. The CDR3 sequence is CASTPRNGPYNEQFF. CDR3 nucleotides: TGTGCCAGCACCCCCCGAAATGGCCCCTACAATGAGCAGTTCTTC.

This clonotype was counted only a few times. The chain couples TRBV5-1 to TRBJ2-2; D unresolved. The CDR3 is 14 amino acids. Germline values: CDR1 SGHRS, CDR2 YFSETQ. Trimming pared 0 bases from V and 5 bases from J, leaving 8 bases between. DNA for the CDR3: TGCGCCAGCAGCTTGGCCAAGAAAACCGGGGAGCTGTTTTTT. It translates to CASSLAKKTGELFF.